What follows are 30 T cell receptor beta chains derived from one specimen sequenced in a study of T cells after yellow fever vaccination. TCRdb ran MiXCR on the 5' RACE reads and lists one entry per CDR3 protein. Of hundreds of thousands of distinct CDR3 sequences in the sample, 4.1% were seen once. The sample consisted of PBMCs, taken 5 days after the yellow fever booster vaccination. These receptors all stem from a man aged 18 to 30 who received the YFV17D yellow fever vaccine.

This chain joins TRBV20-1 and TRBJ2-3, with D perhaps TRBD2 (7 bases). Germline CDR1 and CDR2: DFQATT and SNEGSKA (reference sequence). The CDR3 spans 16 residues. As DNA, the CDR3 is TGCAGCGCTTGGCTCGGGGGGCACACTAGCACAGATACGCAGTATTTT. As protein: CSAWLGGHTSTDTQYF.

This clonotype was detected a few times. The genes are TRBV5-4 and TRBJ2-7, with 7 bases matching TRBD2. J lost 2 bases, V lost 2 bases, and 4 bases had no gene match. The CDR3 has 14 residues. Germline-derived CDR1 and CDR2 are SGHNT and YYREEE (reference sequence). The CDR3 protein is CASSLPSGTYEQYF. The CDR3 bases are TGTGCCAGCAGCTTACCTAGCGGAACCTACGAGCAGTACTTC.

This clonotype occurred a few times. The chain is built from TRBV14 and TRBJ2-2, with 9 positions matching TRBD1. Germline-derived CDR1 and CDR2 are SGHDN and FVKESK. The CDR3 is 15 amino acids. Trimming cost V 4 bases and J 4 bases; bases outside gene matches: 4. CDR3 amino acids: CASSPNRGPTGELFF. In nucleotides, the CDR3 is TGTGCCAGCAGCCCGAACAGGGGGCCCACCGGGGAGCTGTTTTTT.

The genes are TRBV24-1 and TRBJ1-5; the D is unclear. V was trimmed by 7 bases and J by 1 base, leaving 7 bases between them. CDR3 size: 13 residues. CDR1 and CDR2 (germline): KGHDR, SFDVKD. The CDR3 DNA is TGTGCCACCAGAAAAGGGAGCAATCAGCCCCAGCATTTT. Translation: CATRKGSNQPQHF.

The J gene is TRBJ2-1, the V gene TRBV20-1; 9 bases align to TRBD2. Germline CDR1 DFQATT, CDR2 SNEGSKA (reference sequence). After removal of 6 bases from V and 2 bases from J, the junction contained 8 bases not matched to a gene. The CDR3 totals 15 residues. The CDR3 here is CSAGLAGVTYNEQFF. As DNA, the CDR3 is TGCAGTGCAGGGTTAGCGGGGGTTACCTACAATGAGCAGTTCTTC.

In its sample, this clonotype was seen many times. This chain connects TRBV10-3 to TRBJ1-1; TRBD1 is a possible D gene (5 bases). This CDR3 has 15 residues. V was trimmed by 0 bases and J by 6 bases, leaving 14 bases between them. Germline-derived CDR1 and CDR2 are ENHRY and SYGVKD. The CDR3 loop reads CAISESIREGPEAFF. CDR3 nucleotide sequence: TGTGCCATCAGTGAGTCGATTCGGGAGGGGCCTGAAGCTTTCTTT.

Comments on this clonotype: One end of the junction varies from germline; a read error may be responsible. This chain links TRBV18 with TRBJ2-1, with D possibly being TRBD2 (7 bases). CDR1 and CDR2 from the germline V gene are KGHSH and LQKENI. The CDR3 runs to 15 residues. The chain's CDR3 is CASSDAGASYTEQFF. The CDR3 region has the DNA TGTGCCAGCTCAGACGCGGGGGCCTCCTACACTGAGCAGTTCTTC.

The CDR3 is CASNRAEASGKNEQFF. The CDR3 DNA is TGTGCCAGTAACCGGGCCGAAGCGAGTGGGAAGAATGAGCAGTTCTTC. The V and J genes are TRBV19 and TRBJ2-1; D gene ambiguous. Trimming left V 7 bases short and J 7 bases short, with 23 bases between. Germline CDR1 and CDR2: LNHDA and SQIVND (reference sequence). The CDR3 is 16 residues long.

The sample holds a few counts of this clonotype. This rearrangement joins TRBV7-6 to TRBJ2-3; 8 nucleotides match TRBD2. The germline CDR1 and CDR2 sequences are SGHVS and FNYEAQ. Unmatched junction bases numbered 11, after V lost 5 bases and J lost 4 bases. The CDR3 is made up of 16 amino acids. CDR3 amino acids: CASSPRGGALADTQYF. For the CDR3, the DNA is TGTGCCAGCAGCCCCCGGGGGGGGGCGTTGGCAGATACGCAGTATTTT.

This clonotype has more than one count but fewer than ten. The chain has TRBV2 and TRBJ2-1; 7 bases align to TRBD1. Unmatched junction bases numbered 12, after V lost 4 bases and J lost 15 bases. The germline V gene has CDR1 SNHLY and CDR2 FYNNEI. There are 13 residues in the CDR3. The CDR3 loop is CASSGTGLPLAFF. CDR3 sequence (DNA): TGTGCCAGCAGTGGGACAGGCCTACCCTTGGCGTTCTTC.

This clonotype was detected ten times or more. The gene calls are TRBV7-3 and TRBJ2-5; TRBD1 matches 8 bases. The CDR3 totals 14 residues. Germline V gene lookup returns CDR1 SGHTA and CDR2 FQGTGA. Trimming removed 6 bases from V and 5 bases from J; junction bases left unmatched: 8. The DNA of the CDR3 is TGTGCCAGCAGTCCAGGGGGCGGTCGGGAGACCCAGTACTTC. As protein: CASSPGGGRETQYF.

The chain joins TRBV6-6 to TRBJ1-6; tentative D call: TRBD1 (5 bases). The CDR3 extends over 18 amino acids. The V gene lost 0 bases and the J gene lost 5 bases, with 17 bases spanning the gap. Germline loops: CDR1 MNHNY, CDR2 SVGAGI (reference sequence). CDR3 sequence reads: CASSYSKRGPLHNSPLHF. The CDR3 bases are TGTGCCAGCAGTTACTCGAAAAGGGGACCCCTCCATAATTCACCCCTCCACTTT.

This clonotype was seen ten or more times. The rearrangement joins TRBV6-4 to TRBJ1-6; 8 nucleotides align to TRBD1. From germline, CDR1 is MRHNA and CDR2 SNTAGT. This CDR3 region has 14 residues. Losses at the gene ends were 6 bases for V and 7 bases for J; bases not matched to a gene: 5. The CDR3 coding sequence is TGTGCCAGCAGCCGGACAGGGAACAATTCACCCCTCCACTTT. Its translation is CASSRTGNNSPLHF.

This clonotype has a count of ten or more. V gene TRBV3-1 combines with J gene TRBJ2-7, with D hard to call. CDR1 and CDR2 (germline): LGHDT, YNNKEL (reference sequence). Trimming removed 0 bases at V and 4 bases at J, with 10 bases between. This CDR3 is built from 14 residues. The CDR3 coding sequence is TGTGCCAGCAGCCAAGAACTGGGCCGATACGAGCAGTACTTC. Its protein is CASSQELGRYEQYF.

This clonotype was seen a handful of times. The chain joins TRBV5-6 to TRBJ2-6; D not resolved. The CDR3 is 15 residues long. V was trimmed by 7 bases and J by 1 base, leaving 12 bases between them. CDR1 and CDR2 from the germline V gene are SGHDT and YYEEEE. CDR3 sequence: CASSDGLSGANVLTF. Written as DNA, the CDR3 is TGTGCCAGCTCCGACGGCTTATCTGGGGCCAACGTCCTGACTTTC. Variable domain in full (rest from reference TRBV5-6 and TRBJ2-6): DAGVTQSPTHLIKTRGQQVTLRCSPKSGHDTVSWYQQALGQGPQFIFQYYEEEERQRGNFPDRFSGHQFPNYSSELNVNALLLGDSALYLCASSDGLSGANVLTFGAGSRLTVL.

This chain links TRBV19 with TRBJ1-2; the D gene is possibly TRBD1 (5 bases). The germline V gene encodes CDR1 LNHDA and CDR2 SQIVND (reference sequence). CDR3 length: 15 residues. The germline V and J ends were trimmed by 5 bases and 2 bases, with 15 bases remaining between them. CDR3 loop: CASSPQESLNYGYTF. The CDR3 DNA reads TGTGCCAGTAGTCCACAGGAGTCTCTAAACTATGGCTACACCTTC. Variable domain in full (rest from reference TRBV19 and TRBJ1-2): DGGITQSPKYLFRKEGQNVTLSCEQNLNHDAMYWYRQDPGQGLRLIYYSQIVNDFQKGDIAEGYSVSREKKESFPLTVTSAQKNPTAFYLCASSPQESLNYGYTFGSGTRLTVV.

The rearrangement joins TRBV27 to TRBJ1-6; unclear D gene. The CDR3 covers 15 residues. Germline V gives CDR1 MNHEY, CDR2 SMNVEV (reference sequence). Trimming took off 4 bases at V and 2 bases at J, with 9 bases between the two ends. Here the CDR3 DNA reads TGTGCCAGCAGTTCCCTTGGGGCCTATAATTCACCCCTCCACTTT. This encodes CASSSLGAYNSPLHF.

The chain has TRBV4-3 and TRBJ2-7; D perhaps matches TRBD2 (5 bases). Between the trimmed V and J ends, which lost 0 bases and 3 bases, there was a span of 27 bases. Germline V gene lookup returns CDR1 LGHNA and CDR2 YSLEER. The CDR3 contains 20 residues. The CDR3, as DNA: TGCGCCAGCAGCCAAGATAGCGTAAAGGGATTATTAGGGATTTTCTACGAGCAGTACTTC. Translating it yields CASSQDSVKGLLGIFYEQYF.

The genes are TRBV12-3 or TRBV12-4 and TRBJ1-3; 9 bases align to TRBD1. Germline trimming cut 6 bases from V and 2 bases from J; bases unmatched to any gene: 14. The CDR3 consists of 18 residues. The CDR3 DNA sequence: TGTGCCAGCAGCCAAGTCCCGGGACAGGGTTCGGCTGGAAACACCATATATTTT. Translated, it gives CASSQVPGQGSAGNTIYF.

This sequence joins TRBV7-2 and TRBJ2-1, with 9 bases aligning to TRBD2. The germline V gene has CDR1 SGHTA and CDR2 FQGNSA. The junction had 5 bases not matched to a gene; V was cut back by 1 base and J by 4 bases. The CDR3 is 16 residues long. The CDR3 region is CASSLVGGGAYNEQFF. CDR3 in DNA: TGTGCCAGCAGCTTAGTGGGCGGGGGGGCTTACAATGAGCAGTTCTTC. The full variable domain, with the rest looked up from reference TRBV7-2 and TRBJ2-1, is GAGVSQSPSNKVTEKGKDVELRCDPISGHTALYWYRQSLGQGLEFLIYFQGNSAPDKSGLPSDRFSAERTGGSVSTLTIQRTQQEDSAVYLCASSLVGGGAYNEQFFGPGTRLTVL.

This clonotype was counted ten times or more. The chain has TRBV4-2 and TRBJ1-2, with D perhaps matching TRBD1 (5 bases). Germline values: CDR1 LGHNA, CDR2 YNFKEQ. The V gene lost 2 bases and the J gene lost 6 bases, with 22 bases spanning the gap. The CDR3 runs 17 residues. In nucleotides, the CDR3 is TGTGCCAGCAGCCAATTAACCCGGACACCATTATCGGATGGCTACACCTTC. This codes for CASSQLTRTPLSDGYTF.

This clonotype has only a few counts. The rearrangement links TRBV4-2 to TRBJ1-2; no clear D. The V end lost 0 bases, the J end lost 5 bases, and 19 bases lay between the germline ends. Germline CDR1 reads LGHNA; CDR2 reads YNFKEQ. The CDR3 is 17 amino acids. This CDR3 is CASSQDLSGVLSYGYTF. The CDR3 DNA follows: TGTGCCAGCAGCCAAGATTTAAGCGGGGTCCTTTCTTATGGCTACACCTTC.

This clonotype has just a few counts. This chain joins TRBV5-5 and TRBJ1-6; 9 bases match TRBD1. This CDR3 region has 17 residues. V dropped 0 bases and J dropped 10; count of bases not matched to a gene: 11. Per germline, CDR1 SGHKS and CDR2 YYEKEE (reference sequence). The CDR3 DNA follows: TGTGCCAGCAGCTTGGGGGGACAGGGACGATGGGCATCACCCCTCCACTTT. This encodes CASSLGGQGRWASPLHF.

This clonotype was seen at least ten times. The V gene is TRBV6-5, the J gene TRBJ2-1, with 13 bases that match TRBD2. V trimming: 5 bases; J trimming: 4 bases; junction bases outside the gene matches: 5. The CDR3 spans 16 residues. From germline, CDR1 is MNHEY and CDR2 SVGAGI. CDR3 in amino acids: CASSRLAGGLYNEQFF. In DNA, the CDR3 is TGTGCCAGCAGTAGACTAGCGGGGGGTTTATACAATGAGCAGTTCTTC.

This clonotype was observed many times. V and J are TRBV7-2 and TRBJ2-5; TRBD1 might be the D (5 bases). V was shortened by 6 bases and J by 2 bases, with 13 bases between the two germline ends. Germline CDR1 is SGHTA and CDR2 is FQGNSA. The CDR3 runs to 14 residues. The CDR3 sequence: CASRFKGPQETQYF. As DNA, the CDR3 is TGTGCCAGCAGGTTCAAGGGGCCTCAAGAGACCCAGTACTTC.

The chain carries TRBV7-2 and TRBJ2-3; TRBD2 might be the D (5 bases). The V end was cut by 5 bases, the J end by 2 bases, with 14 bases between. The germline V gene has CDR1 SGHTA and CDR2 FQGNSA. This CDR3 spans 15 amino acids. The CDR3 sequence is CASSRISGYTDTQYF. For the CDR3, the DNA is TGTGCCAGCAGCCGAATCAGCGGTTACACAGATACGCAGTATTTT. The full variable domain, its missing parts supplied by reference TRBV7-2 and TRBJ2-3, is GAGVSQSPSNKVTEKGKDVELRCDPISGHTALYWYRQSLGQGLEFLIYFQGNSAPDKSGLPSDRFSAERTGGSVSTLTIQRTQQEDSAVYLCASSRISGYTDTQYFGPGTRLTVL.

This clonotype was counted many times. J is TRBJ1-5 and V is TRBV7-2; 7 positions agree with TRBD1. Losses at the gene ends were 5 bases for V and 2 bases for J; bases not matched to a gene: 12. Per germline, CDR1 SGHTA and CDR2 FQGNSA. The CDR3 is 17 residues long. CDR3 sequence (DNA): TGTGCCAGCAGCCCTAGGTCGGGGACAGTAGGCAATCAGCCCCAGCATTTT. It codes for CASSPRSGTVGNQPQHF.

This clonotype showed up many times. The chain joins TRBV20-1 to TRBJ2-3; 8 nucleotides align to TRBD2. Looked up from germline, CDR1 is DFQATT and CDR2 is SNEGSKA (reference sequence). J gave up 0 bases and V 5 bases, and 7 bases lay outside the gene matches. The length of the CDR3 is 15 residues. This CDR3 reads CSASGGDSSTDTQYF. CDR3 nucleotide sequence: TGCAGTGCTTCCGGGGGGGACTCTAGCACAGATACGCAGTATTTT.

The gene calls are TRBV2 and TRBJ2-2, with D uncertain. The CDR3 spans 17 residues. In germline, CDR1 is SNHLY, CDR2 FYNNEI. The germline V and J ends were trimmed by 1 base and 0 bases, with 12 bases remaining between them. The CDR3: CASSEVRSHPNTGELFF. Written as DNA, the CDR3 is TGTGCCAGCAGTGAAGTACGGAGCCATCCGAACACCGGGGAGCTGTTTTTT.

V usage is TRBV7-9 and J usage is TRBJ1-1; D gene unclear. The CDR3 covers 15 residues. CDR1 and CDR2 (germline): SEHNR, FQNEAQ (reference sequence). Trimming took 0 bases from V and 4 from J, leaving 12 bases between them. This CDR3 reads CASSLAGNPSTEAFF. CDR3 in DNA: TGTGCCAGCAGCTTAGCCGGGAATCCCAGCACTGAAGCTTTCTTT. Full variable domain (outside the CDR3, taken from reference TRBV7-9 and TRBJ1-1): DTGVSQNPRHKITKRGQNVTFRCDPISEHNRLYWYRQTLGQGPEFLTYFQNEAQLEKSRLLSDRFSAERPKGSFSTLEIQRTEQGDSAMYLCASSLAGNPSTEAFFGQGTRLTVV.